The source of this T cell receptor (beta chain) is a study of control samples from healthy donors and cancer patients. Measured with immunoSEQ multiplex PCR; TCRdb has only the in-frame clones, and not every one. The sample records more than 95,000 clones, about 94% being singletons. The CDR3 is made up of 16 amino acids. Germline V gene sequence: CDR1 MGHRA, CDR2 YSYEKL. With 4 bases clipped from V and 2 bases from J, the junction kept 5 bases outside the gene matches. This TCR came from a man aged 25 to 45 in good health. Specimen: blood. V and J are TRBV4-1 and TRBJ2-1; 10 bases agree with TRBD2. The CDR3: CASSPDSGGTYNEQFF. For the CDR3, the DNA is TGCGCCAGCAGCCCAGATAGCGGGGGGACCTACAATGAGCAGTTCTTC.